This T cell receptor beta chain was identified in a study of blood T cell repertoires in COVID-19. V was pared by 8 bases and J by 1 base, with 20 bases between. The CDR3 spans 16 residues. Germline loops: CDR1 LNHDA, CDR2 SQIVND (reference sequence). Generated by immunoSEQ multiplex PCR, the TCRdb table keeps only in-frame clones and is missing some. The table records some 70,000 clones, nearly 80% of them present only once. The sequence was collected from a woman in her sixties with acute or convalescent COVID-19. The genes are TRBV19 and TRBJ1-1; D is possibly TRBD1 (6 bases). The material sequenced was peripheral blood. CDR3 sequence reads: CASLSNRVVWNTEAFF. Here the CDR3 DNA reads TGTGCCAGTCTATCGAACAGGGTCGTTTGGAACACTGAAGCTTTCTTT.